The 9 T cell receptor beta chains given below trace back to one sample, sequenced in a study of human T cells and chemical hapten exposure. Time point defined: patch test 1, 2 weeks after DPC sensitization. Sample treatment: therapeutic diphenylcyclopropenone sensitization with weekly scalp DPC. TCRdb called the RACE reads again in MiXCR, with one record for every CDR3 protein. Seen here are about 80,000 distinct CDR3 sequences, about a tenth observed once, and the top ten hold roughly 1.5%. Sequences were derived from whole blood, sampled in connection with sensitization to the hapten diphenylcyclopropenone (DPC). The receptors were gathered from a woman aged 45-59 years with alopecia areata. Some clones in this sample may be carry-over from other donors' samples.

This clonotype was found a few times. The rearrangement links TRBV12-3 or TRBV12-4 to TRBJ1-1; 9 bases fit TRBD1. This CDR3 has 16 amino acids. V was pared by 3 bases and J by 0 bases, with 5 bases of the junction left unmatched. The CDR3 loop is CASSFGTGTMNTEAFF. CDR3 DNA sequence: TGTGCCAGCAGTTTTGGGACAGGGACGATGAACACTGAAGCTTTCTTT.

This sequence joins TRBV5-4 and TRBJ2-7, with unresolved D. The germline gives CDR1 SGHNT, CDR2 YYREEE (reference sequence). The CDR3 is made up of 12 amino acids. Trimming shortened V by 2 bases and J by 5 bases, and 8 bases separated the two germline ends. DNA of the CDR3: TGTGCCAGCAGCTTCCAGTCCAACGAGCAGTACTTC. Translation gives CASSFQSNEQYF.

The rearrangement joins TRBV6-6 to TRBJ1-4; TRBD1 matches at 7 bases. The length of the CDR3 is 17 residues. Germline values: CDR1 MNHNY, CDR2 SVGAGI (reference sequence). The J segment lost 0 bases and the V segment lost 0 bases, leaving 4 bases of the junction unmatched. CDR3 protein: CASSYSGQTATNEKLFF. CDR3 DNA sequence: TGTGCCAGCAGTTACTCGGGACAGACAGCAACTAATGAAAAACTGTTTTTT.

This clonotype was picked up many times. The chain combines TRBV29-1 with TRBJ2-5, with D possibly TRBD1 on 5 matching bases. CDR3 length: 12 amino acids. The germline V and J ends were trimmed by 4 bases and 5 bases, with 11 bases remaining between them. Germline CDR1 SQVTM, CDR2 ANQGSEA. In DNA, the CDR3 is TGCAGCGTTGGTTCTGGGGCGGAGACCCAGTACTTC. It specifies CSVGSGAETQYF.

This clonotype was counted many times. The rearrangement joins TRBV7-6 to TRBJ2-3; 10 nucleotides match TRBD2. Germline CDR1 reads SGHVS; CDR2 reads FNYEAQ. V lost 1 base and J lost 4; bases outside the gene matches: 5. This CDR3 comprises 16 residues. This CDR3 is CASSLGLAGVSDTQYF. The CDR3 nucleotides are TGTGCCAGCAGCTTAGGGCTAGCGGGAGTGTCAGATACGCAGTATTTT.

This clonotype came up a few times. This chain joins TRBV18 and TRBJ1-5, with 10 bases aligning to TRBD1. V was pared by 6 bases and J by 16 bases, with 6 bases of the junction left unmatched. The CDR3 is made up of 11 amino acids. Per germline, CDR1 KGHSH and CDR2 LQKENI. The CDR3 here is CASSHGTGVHF. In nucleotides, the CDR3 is TGTGCCAGCTCCCACGGGACAGGGGTCCATTTT.

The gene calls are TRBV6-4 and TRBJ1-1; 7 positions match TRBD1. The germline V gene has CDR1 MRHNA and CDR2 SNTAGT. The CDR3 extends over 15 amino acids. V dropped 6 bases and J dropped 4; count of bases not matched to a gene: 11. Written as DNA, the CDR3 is TGTGCCAGCAGCCTGGACCACCAGGGGGGCACTGAAGCTTTCTTT. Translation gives CASSLDHQGGTEAFF.

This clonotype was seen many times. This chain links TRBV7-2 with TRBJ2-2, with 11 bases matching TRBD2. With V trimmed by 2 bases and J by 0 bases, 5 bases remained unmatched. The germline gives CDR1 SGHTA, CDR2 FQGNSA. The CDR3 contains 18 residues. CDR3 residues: CASSLILAGATNTGELFF. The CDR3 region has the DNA TGTGCCAGCAGCTTAATACTAGCGGGAGCTACGAACACCGGGGAGCTGTTTTTT.

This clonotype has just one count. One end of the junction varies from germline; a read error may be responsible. In DNA, the CDR3 is TGTGCCGGCAGCCAAGATCTTGTGAAACCCGCCTCTGGGGCCAACGTCCTGACTTTC. Translated: CAGSQDLVKPASGANVLTF. The chain employs TRBV4-2 and TRBJ2-6, with no clear D. This CDR3 contains 19 residues. The germline V gene encodes CDR1 LGHNA and CDR2 YNFKEQ.